The clone carrying this T cell receptor (beta chain) was detected only once. This sample also contains other DNA sequences that code for the same CDR3. The record originates from a study of shared clonotypes between healthy human individuals. Measured with immunoSEQ multiplex PCR; TCRdb has only the in-frame clones, and not every one. The repertoire holds approximately 2.1 million clones, with over 90% as singletons. The CDR3 is made up of 14 amino acids. V was clipped by 6 bases and J by 4 bases; unmatched bases: 8. Germline V gene sequence: CDR1 MDHEN, CDR2 SYDVKM. The chain combines TRBV28 with TRBJ1-2; 7 nucleotides match TRBD1. Sequencing was carried out using naive CD4+ T cells from PBMCs. Subset defined: CD45RA+ positively selected. This TCR derives from a man aged 18 to 29 in good health. Some clones in this sample may be carry-over from other donors' samples. The CDR3 nucleotides read TGTGCCAGCAGCCCAGGGGGTAGGGGCTATGGCTACACCTTC. Protein product: CASSPGGRGYGYTF.